A single sample gave rise to the 11 T cell receptor beta chains below, sequenced in a study of human T cells and chemical hapten exposure. As for time point: patch test 2, 6 weeks after DPC sensitization. Treatment here: therapeutic diphenylcyclopropenone sensitization with weekly scalp DPC. Each CDR3 protein gets one entry after TCRdb re-called the RACE reads with MiXCR. The sample contains 84,000 or so distinct CDR3 sequences, roughly a tenth of which appear only once. The sample was whole blood, taken in connection with sensitization to the hapten diphenylcyclopropenone (DPC). The receptors come from a woman aged 25-40 years with alopecia areata. Some clones in this sample may be carry-over from other donors' samples.

Ten or more counts support this clonotype. The chain has TRBV29-1 and TRBJ2-5; D is unclear. The germline V gene has CDR1 SQVTM and CDR2 ANQGSEA. V was pared by 4 bases and J by 1 base, with 10 bases between. CDR3 length: 13 residues. The CDR3 region has the DNA TGCAGCGTTGGTCTGCAGACCCAAGAGACCCAGTACTTC. Its translation is CSVGLQTQETQYF.

This clonotype has ten or more counts. This sequence joins TRBV4-1 and TRBJ2-5; TRBD2 is a possible D gene (6 bases). V was pared by 11 bases and J by 7 bases, with 11 bases between. This CDR3 has 10 amino acids. Germline V lookup: CDR1 MGHRA, CDR2 YSYEKL. The CDR3 DNA sequence: TGCGCCGCTCCCGGGGGGACCCAGTACTTC. It yields the protein CAAPGGTQYF.

At least ten counts were recorded for this clonotype. V is TRBV7-3 and J is TRBJ2-2, with TRBD1 matching over 8 bases. Germline CDR1 is SGHTA and CDR2 is FQGTGA. This CDR3 is 18 amino acids long. V gave up 5 bases and J gave up 4 bases; unmatched junction bases: 15. In DNA, the CDR3 is TGTGCCAGCAGCCATTACCTAGGCAGGGGGCCGGGCACCGGGGAGCTGTTTTTT. Translation gives CASSHYLGRGPGTGELFF.

This clonotype was recorded at least ten times. The gene calls are TRBV6-1 and TRBJ1-1; possibly TRBD1 for D (5 bases). The CDR3 is 13 amino acids. Per germline, CDR1 MNHNS and CDR2 SASEGT. V lost 6 bases and J 0 bases, leaving 8 bases between the germline ends. In DNA, the CDR3 is TGTGCCAGCAGGACAGAGATGAACACTGAAGCTTTCTTT. It translates to CASRTEMNTEAFF.

Ten or more counts support this clonotype. The gene calls are TRBV6-6 and TRBJ1-5; 7 nucleotides match TRBD1. J lost 6 bases, V lost 7 bases, and 9 bases had no gene match. CDR3 length equals 14 residues. The germline CDR1 and CDR2 sequences are MNHNY and SVGAGI (reference sequence). CDR3: CASTGQGEAQPQHF. For the CDR3, the DNA is TGTGCCAGCACGGGCCAGGGGGAGGCTCAGCCCCAGCATTTT.

This clonotype occurred many times. V gene TRBV6-6 combines with J gene TRBJ1-1; 8 nucleotides line up with TRBD1. V was clipped by 2 bases and J by 0 bases; unmatched bases: 8. Germline assignment: CDR1 MNHNY and CDR2 SVGAGI (reference sequence). The CDR3 loop spans 17 amino acids. This chain's CDR3 is CASSYPRQGRMNTEAFF. Here the CDR3 DNA reads TGTGCCAGCAGTTACCCGAGACAGGGGCGGATGAACACTGAAGCTTTCTTT.

Only one count was recorded for this clonotype. The genes are TRBV4-2 and TRBJ1-2; D possibly corresponds to TRBD1 (5 bases). V was shortened by 1 base and J by 6 bases, with 9 bases between the two germline ends. The germline CDR1 and CDR2 sequences are LGHNA and YNFKEQ. CDR3 length: 13 amino acids. CDR3: CASSQGQRDGYTF. In DNA, the CDR3 is TGTGCCAGCAGCCAAGGACAGAGGGATGGCTACACCTTC.

This clonotype was counted ten times or more. The J gene is TRBJ1-1, the V gene TRBV29-1, with 7 positions matching TRBD1. The CDR3 is 16 residues long. The V gene end was trimmed by 4 bases and the J gene end by 4 bases; junction bases not matched to a gene: 15. Germline V gene data show CDR1 as SQVTM and CDR2 as ANQGSEA. CDR3 amino acids: CSVVRKGGAGPTEAFF. CDR3 DNA: TGCAGCGTTGTCCGGAAAGGGGGCGCAGGGCCCACTGAAGCTTTCTTT.

The rearrangement uses TRBV29-1 and TRBJ2-3; D is ambiguous. CDR3 length equals 12 residues. Trimming stripped 4 bases from V and 4 bases from J, with 9 bases between. Germline CDR1 SQVTM, CDR2 ANQGSEA. The CDR3 region is CSVVWGSDTQYF. The CDR3 DNA follows: TGCAGCGTTGTCTGGGGTTCAGATACGCAGTATTTT.

Ten or more counts support this clonotype. V usage is TRBV20-1 and J usage is TRBJ2-7; D might be TRBD2 (5 bases). Per germline, CDR1 DFQATT and CDR2 SNEGSKA (reference sequence). There are 13 residues in the CDR3. V shed 2 bases and J shed 3 bases, with 11 bases lying between them. The CDR3 DNA reads as TGCAGTGCTAGACTAGCTGAAGGCTACGAGCAGTACTTC. Translating it yields CSARLAEGYEQYF.

The chain combines TRBV5-4 with TRBJ2-3; no firm D call. Trimming removed 1 base at V and 4 bases at J, with 7 bases between. CDR3 length equals 13 residues. CDR1 is SGHNT and CDR2 is YYREEE in the germline V gene (reference sequence). The DNA of the CDR3 is TGTGCCAGCAGCTTGCCCGGGCCAGATACGCAGTATTTT. As protein: CASSLPGPDTQYF.